A single sample is the source of the 9 T cell receptor beta chains below, sequenced in a study of shared clonotypes between healthy human individuals. This table comes from immunoSEQ multiplex PCR, and its TCRdb copy is limited to in-frame clones, with some not included. This table has 660,000 or so clones, about 96% appearing once. Naivety among CD8 cells was defined by CD45RO negativity and positive CCR7 selection, thereby excluding terminally differentiated effector memory CD45RA+ cells. Sequencing was performed on naive CD8+ T cells sorted from blood. These receptors originate from a woman in her 30s in good health.

This clone has a single count. The CDR3 reads CASSSGQEYEQYF. As DNA, the CDR3 is TGTGCCAGCAGCTCGGGACAGGAGTACGAGCAGTACTTC. The V and J genes are TRBV5-6 and TRBJ2-7, with 8 bases that match TRBD1. Trimming removed 3 bases from V and 4 bases from J; junction bases left unmatched: 3. Germline V gives CDR1 SGHDT, CDR2 YYEEEE. The CDR3 loop spans 13 amino acids.

V gene TRBV7-9 combines with J gene TRBJ1-5; no reliable D call. Trimming pared 5 bases from V and 1 base from J, leaving 3 bases between. The CDR3 has 12 amino acids. Germline lookup yields CDR1 SEHNR and CDR2 FQNEAQ (reference sequence). The CDR3 DNA reads as TGTGCCAGCAGCAGAAGCAATCAGCCCCAGCATTTT. Encoded protein: CASSRSNQPQHF. The full variable domain, completed using reference TRBV7-9 and TRBJ1-5, is DTGVSQNPRHKITKRGQNVTFRCDPISEHNRLYWYRQTLGQGPEFLTYFQNEAQLEKSRLLSDRFSAERPKGSFSTLEIQRTEQGDSAMYLCASSRSNQPQHFGDGTRLSIL.

This sequence joins TRBV27 and TRBJ1-1; TRBD1 might be the D (6 bases). The CDR3 is 12 amino acids. Germline V gene lookup returns CDR1 MNHEY and CDR2 SMNVEV (reference sequence). V was cut by 5 bases and J by 11 bases, with 15 bases left in between. CDR3 amino acids: CASSPPGGEAFF. In DNA form, the CDR3 reads TGTGCCAGCAGTCCCCCGGGGGGCGAGGCTTTCTTT.

The chain employs TRBV10-2 and TRBJ2-7; D perhaps matches TRBD1 (6 bases). The CDR3 has 14 amino acids. Germline CDR1 and CDR2: WSHSY and SAAADI. The V end lost 4 bases, the J end lost 8 bases, and 18 bases lay between the germline ends. CDR3 protein: CASSVSDSVAQQYF. CDR3 in DNA: TGCGCCAGCAGTGTCTCGGACAGCGTCGCCCAGCAGTACTTC.

This clone appeared once. The chain has TRBV19 and TRBJ2-5; D is perhaps TRBD2 (5 bases). CDR1 and CDR2 (germline): LNHDA, SQIVND (reference sequence). The CDR3 is 13 residues long. The V end lost 10 bases, the J end lost 4 bases, and 16 bases lay between the germline ends. CDR3 DNA sequence: TGTGCCACCAGAGCCGGGAACCTAGAGACCCAGTACTTC. Its protein product is CATRAGNLETQYF.

V gene TRBV20-1 combines with J gene TRBJ1-2; D gene unclear. Trimming left V 2 bases short and J 5 bases short, with 6 bases between. The CDR3 sequence is 11 residues long. Germline CDR1 and CDR2: DFQATT and SNEGSKA (reference sequence). As DNA, the CDR3 is TGCAGTGCTAGAACGGGGTATGGCTACACCTTC. It codes for CSARTGYGYTF.

The chain has TRBV9 and TRBJ2-1; D is unresolved. V was cut by 3 bases and J by 1 base, with 11 bases left in between. The CDR3 totals 15 residues. Germline V gene lookup returns CDR1 SGDLS and CDR2 YYNGEE. The CDR3 bases are TGTGCCAGCAGCGAGGTGGGATCGTCCTACAATGAGCAGTTCTTC. Protein: CASSEVGSSYNEQFF. Filled out from reference TRBV9 and TRBJ2-1, the complete variable domain reads DSGVTQTPKHLITATGQRVTLRCSPRSGDLSVYWYQQSLDQGLQFLIQYYNGEERAKGNILERFSAQQFPDLHSELNLSSLELGDSALYFCASSEVGSSYNEQFFGPGTRLTVL.

This clone has a single count. The CDR3 is CASSTGNEKLFF. CDR3 coding DNA: TGTGCCAGCAGTACAGGGAATGAAAAACTGTTTTTT. The chain combines TRBV27 with TRBJ1-4; perhaps TRBD1 as D (6 bases). V lost 5 bases to trimming and J lost 5 bases, with 6 bases between them. CDR1 and CDR2 from the germline V gene are MNHEY and SMNVEV (reference sequence). The CDR3 contains 12 residues.

The genes are TRBV9 and TRBJ1-1; TRBD1 agrees at 8 bases. The CDR3 runs to 15 residues. Trimming took 4 bases from V and 1 from J; bases not matched to a gene: 6. Germline V gives CDR1 SGDLS, CDR2 YYNGEE. CDR3 DNA sequence: TGTGCCAGCAGCCCCGGACAGGGCCCGAACACTGAAGCTTTCTTT. Translated, it gives CASSPGQGPNTEAFF.